The 22 T cell receptor beta chains below were found in one sample sequenced in a study of T cell responses to AZD1222 COVID-19 vaccine. TCRdb keeps only in-frame clones here, not all; method: immunoSEQ multiplex PCR. The sample lists tens of thousands of clones; over 75% were seen once. This specimen was peripheral blood, taken on day 0 of AZD1222 vaccination. These receptors were obtained from an adult in good health.

The chain uses TRBV4-1 and TRBJ2-2; no clear D. The ends were cut back, 0 bases at V and 3 bases at J, with 5 bases in the middle. This CDR3 has 14 residues. Germline V CDR1 and CDR2: MGHRA, YSYEKL. Here the CDR3 reads CASSQEPDTGELFF. The CDR3, as DNA: TGCGCCAGCAGCCAAGAACCCGACACCGGGGAGCTGTTTTTT.

The chain uses TRBV30 and TRBJ2-5; a possible D gene is TRBD2 (7 bases). V shed 5 bases and J shed 4 bases, with 17 bases lying between them. The length of the CDR3 is 14 residues. The germline V gene has CDR1 GTSNPN and CDR2 SVGIG (reference sequence). The CDR3 is CAWSEGVAGETQYF. DNA of the CDR3: TGTGCCTGGTCGGAGGGGGTAGCGGGAGAGACCCAGTACTTC.

The chain employs TRBV20-1 and TRBJ2-5, with D perhaps TRBD2 (5 bases). Germline CDR1 reads DFQATT; CDR2 reads SNEGSKA (reference sequence). The CDR3 totals 11 residues. CDR3 amino acids: CGWARAETQYF. In DNA, the CDR3 is TGCGGGTGGGCGCGGGCAGAGACCCAGTACTTC.

The chain links TRBV29-1 to TRBJ2-1, with TRBD2 identical over 7 bases. The V segment lost 6 bases and the J segment 7 bases; nucleotides outside the gene matches: 9. Per germline, CDR1 SQVTM and CDR2 ANQGSEA. The CDR3 is 13 residues long. CDR3 bases: TGCAGCGTGGGGGTTGGCGGGAGAAATGAGCAGTTCTTC. Residues: CSVGVGGRNEQFF.

The chain has TRBV25-1 and TRBJ2-5; TRBD1 matches at 9 bases. With V trimmed by 0 bases and J by 0 bases, 2 bases remained unmatched. CDR1 MGHDK and CDR2 SYGVNS come from the germline V gene. This CDR3 is built from 16 residues. The CDR3 DNA follows: TGTGCCAGCAGTGAATATAGGGACAGGGACCAAGAGACCCAGTACTTC. This codes for CASSEYRDRDQETQYF.

The V and J genes are TRBV6-5 and TRBJ1-2; 7 bases are shared with TRBD1. The germline V gene has CDR1 MNHEY and CDR2 SVGAGI. V lost 5 bases, J lost 8 bases, and 11 bases stayed unmatched. The CDR3 consists of 14 residues. CDR3 in amino acids: CASSPPRGQEGYTF. The CDR3 DNA sequence: TGTGCCAGCAGTCCACCGAGGGGGCAGGAGGGCTACACCTTC.

The V call is TRBV28, the J call TRBJ1-5, with D maybe TRBD1 (5 bases). Germline V CDR1 and CDR2: MDHEN, SYDVKM. Trimming stripped 2 bases from V and 4 bases from J, with 18 bases between. This CDR3 region has 17 residues. The CDR3 DNA is TGTGCCAGCAGTTTAGGGGAGGGGCCCTTATCTAATCAGCCCCAGCATTTT. As protein: CASSLGEGPLSNQPQHF.

The CDR3 DNA is TGTGCCAGCAGCTACAGGACTAGCGGGAGCACAGATACGCAGTATTTT. Encoded protein: CASSYRTSGSTDTQYF. The chain joins TRBV11-3 to TRBJ2-3; TRBD2 matches at 11 bases. The germline V gene encodes CDR1 SGHNT and CDR2 YENEEA. The ends lost 4 bases at V and 0 bases at J; junction bases unmatched: 3. This CDR3 is 16 amino acids long.

The V and J genes are TRBV19 and TRBJ1-5, with D unresolved. Trimming shortened V by 7 bases and J by 9 bases, and 13 bases separated the two germline ends. Germline CDR1 reads LNHDA; CDR2 reads SQIVND (reference sequence). This CDR3 has 12 amino acids. CDR3 bases: TGTGCCAGTAACACGCGGGAATCGCCCCAGCATTTT. Translated, it gives CASNTRESPQHF.

The chain recombines TRBV30 with TRBJ1-1; 8 bases align to TRBD1. J was trimmed by 9 bases and V by 2 bases; bases with no gene match: 5. The CDR3 sequence is 12 residues long. Germline lookup yields CDR1 GTSNPN and CDR2 SVGIG (reference sequence). The CDR3 sequence: CAWSPGQGQAFF. The CDR3 DNA sequence: TGTGCCTGGAGTCCCGGACAGGGCCAAGCTTTCTTT.

The V gene is TRBV19, the J gene TRBJ1-3; weak D call: TRBD1 (5 bases). Germline V gives CDR1 LNHDA, CDR2 SQIVND (reference sequence). This CDR3 region has 15 residues. V was cut by 5 bases and J by 0 bases, with 11 bases left in between. DNA for the CDR3: TGTGCCAGTAGTCGACAGACCTACTCTGGAAACACCATATATTTT. It encodes CASSRQTYSGNTIYF.

The chain links TRBV7-9 to TRBJ1-4; TRBD1 aligns across 7 bases. The germline V gene has CDR1 SEHNR and CDR2 FQNEAQ (reference sequence). Trimming cost V 1 base and J 1 base; bases outside gene matches: 3. This CDR3 is built from 16 residues. For the CDR3, the DNA is TGTGCCAGCAGCTTAGAAAGGGGGCAAACTAATGAAAAACTGTTTTTT. Translating gives CASSLERGQTNEKLFF.

The CDR3 coding sequence is TGTGCCAGTAGTGCAAGACAGGGGACGGGTGAAGCTTTCTTT. It yields the protein CASSARQGTGEAFF. The V call is TRBV19, the J call TRBJ1-1, with 8 bases fitting TRBD1. The V segment lost 5 bases and the J segment 7 bases; nucleotides outside the gene matches: 9. Germline V gene sequence: CDR1 LNHDA, CDR2 SQIVND (reference sequence). CDR3 size: 14 residues.

This clone was recorded once. CDR3 amino acids: CASRDRDYANEQFF. The DNA for the CDR3 is TGTGCCAGCAGGGACCGGGACTATGCCAATGAGCAGTTCTTC. The rearrangement uses TRBV27 and TRBJ2-1; 7 positions match TRBD2. The CDR3 covers 14 residues. V was clipped by 6 bases and J by 6 bases; unmatched bases: 8. The V gene's germline CDR1 is MNHEY and CDR2 SMNVEV (reference sequence).

The chain is built from TRBV19 and TRBJ1-1; 10 bases agree with TRBD1. The CDR3 is made up of 16 amino acids. V shed 7 bases, J shed 2 bases, and the junction held 10 bases outside the gene matches. CDR1 is LNHDA, CDR2 SQIVND, per germline (reference sequence). This CDR3 reads CASNPRTGGDNTEAFF. For the CDR3, the DNA is TGTGCCAGTAACCCCCGGACAGGGGGGGACAACACTGAAGCTTTCTTT.

The J gene is TRBJ1-5, the V gene TRBV24-1; TRBD1 matches 9 bases. Germline assignment: CDR1 KGHDR and CDR2 SFDVKD. The CDR3 is 16 residues long. With V trimmed by 2 bases and J by 7 bases, 8 bases remained unmatched. CDR3 sequence reads: CATSDSLGTGNQPQHF. CDR3 sequence (DNA): TGTGCCACCAGTGATTCCCTAGGGACAGGGAACCAGCCCCAGCATTTT.

The chain recombines TRBV3-1 (or the pseudogene TRBV3-2) with TRBJ1-1; tentative D call: TRBD1 (5 bases). The V end was cut by 2 bases, the J end by 1 base, with 8 bases between. CDR1 LGHDT and CDR2 YNNKEL come from the germline V gene (reference sequence). This CDR3 has 14 amino acids. The CDR3 DNA is TGTGCCAGCAGCCAACCCCAGGGGAACACTGAAGCTTTCTTT. It yields the protein CASSQPQGNTEAFF.

The CDR3 loop is CASRRLAGETQYF. For the CDR3, the DNA is TGTGCCAGCAGGCGACTAGCGGGAGAGACCCAGTACTTC. This sequence joins TRBV27 and TRBJ2-5, with 10 bases lining up with TRBD2. The CDR3 contains 13 residues. Germline V gene sequence: CDR1 MNHEY, CDR2 SMNVEV (reference sequence). Germline trimming cut 6 bases from V and 4 bases from J; bases unmatched to any gene: 2.

This sequence joins TRBV5-1 and TRBJ2-3, with 8 bases lining up with TRBD2. CDR3 length equals 16 residues. The V gene end was trimmed by 0 bases and the J gene end by 1 base; junction bases not matched to a gene: 4. Germline V lookup: CDR1 SGHRS, CDR2 YFSETQ. As DNA, the CDR3 is TGCGCCAGCAGCTTGGAGCGGGGGCAGCGCACAGATACGCAGTATTTT. This gives the protein CASSLERGQRTDTQYF.

This chain joins TRBV4-2 and TRBJ2-5; 9 bases match TRBD2. This CDR3 spans 13 amino acids. J gave up 5 bases and V 5 bases, and 3 bases lay outside the gene matches. CDR1 is LGHNA and CDR2 is YNFKEQ in the germline V gene. This chain's CDR3 is CASSVAGAETQYF. As DNA, the CDR3 is TGTGCCAGCAGCGTAGCGGGAGCCGAGACCCAGTACTTC.

This chain uses TRBV24-1 with TRBJ2-3; 10 positions agree with TRBD1. Germline loops: CDR1 KGHDR, CDR2 SFDVKD. The V segment lost 5 bases and the J segment 1 base; nucleotides outside the gene matches: 8. The length of the CDR3 is 17 residues. CDR3 nucleotide sequence: TGTGCCACCAGTGTAGGGACAGGGGCGGTGGGCACAGATACGCAGTATTTT. It encodes CATSVGTGAVGTDTQYF.

V gene TRBV6-5 combines with J gene TRBJ2-7; D unresolved. The CDR3 extends over 11 amino acids. Trimming took off 4 bases at V and 7 bases at J, with 8 bases between the two ends. Germline assignment: CDR1 MNHEY and CDR2 SVGAGI. The CDR3 loop reads CASSSGREQYF. The CDR3 nucleotides are TGTGCCAGCAGTTCCGGACGGGAGCAGTACTTC.